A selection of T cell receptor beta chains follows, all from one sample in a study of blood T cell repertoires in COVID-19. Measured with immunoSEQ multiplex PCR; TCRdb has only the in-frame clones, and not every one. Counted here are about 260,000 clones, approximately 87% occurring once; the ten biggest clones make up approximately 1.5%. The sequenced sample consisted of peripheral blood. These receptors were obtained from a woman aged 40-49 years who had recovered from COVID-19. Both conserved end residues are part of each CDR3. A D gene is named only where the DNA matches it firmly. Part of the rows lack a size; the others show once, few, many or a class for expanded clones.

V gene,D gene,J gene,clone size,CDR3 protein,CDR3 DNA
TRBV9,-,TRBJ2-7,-,CASSVMGASYEQYF,TGTGCCAGCAGCGTAATGGGGGCGTCCTACGAGCAGTACTTC
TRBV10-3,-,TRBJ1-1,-,CATQAPTGTEAFF,TGTGCCACACAGGCCCCAACCGGCACTGAAGCTTTCTTT
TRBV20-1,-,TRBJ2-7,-,CSAGPGGREYF,TGCAGTGCTGGCCCCGGGGGGCGGGAGTACTTC
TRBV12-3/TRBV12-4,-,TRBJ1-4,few,CASRDSNNEKLFF,TGTGCCAGCAGGGACAGTAACAATGAAAAACTGTTTTTT
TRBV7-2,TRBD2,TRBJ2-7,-,CASSLQSGGALEQYF,TGTGCCAGCAGCTTACAAAGCGGGGGGGCCCTCGAGCAGTACTTC
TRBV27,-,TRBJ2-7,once,CASSFGRPHSYEQYF,TGTGCCAGCAGTTTCGGCAGGCCTCACTCCTACGAGCAGTACTTC
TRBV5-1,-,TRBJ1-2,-,CASSAGGNYGYTF,TGCGCCAGCAGCGCGGGGGGCAACTATGGCTACACCTTC
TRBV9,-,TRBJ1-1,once,CASSEAPNRDRSFF,TGTGCCAGCAGCGAGGCGCCTAACAGGGATCGAAGTTTCTTT
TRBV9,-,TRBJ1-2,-,CASSVQDKYGYTF,TGTGCCAGCAGCGTGCAGGACAAGTATGGCTACACCTTC
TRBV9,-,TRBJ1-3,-,CASSALGVGAGGNTIYF,TGTGCCAGCAGCGCCCTGGGTGTGGGGGCGGGCGGAAACACCATATATTTT
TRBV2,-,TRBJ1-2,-,CASSEGQEDGYTF,TGTGCCAGCAGTGAAGGACAGGAGGATGGCTACACCTTC
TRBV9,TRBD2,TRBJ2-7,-,CASSVRAAGAYEQYF,TGTGCCAGCAGCGTCAGGGCAGCGGGGGCCTACGAGCAGTACTTC
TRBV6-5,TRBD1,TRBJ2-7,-,CASSRATRGYEQYF,TGTGCCAGCAGCCGGGCCACCAGGGGGTACGAGCAGTACTTC
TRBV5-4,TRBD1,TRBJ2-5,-,CASSPGQQETQYF,TGTGCCAGCAGCCCGGGACAGCAAGAGACCCAGTACTTC